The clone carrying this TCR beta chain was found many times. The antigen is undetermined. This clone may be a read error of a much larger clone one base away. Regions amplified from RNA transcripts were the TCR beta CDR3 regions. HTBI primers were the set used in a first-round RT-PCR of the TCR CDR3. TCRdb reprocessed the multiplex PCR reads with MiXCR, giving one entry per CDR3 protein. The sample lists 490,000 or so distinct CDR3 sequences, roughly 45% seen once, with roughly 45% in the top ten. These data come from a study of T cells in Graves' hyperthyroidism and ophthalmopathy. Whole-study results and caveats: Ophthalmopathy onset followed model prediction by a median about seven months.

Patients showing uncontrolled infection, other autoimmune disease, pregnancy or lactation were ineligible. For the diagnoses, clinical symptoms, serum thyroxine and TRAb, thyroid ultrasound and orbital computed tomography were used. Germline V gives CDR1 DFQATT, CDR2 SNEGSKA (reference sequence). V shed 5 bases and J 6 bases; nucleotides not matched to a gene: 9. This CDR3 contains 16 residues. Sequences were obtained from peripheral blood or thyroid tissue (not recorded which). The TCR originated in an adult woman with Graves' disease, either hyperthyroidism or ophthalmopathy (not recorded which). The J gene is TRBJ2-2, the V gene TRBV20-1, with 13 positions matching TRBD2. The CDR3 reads CSASGLAGRYAGELFF. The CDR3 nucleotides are TGCAGTGCTTCGGGACTAGCGGGAAGGTACGCCGGGGAGCTGTTTTTT.